These 32 T cell receptor beta chains were sequenced from one sample in a study of graft-versus-host responses after intestinal transplantation. Their antigens are not known. The data were produced by immunoSEQ multiplex PCR, yet TCRdb's version contains in-frame clones alone and is incomplete. The data hold about 120,000 clones, with approximately 92% observed a single time. The material was unstimulated CD4+ T cells sorted from spleen or lymph node cells, obtained before transplant. The receptor source for this set is a human donor who was the organ donor for an intestinal transplant.

V and J are TRBV5-5 and TRBJ2-7; 7 bases are shared with TRBD1. CDR1 and CDR2 (germline): SGHKS, YYEKEE (reference sequence). The CDR3 contains 12 residues. V was clipped by 4 bases and J by 4 bases; unmatched bases: 2. The CDR3 DNA reads TGTGCCAGCAGCCTACAGGGGTACGAGCAGTACTTC. Protein sequence: CASSLQGYEQYF. Combining the CDR3 with reference TRBV5-5 and TRBJ2-7 gives the whole variable domain DAGVTQSPTHLIKTRGQQVTLRCSPISGHKSVSWYQQVLGQGPQFIFQYYEKEERGRGNFPDRFSARQFPNYSSELNVNALLLGDSALYLCASSLQGYEQYFGPGTRLTVT.

This clone occurred once. This sequence joins TRBV19 and TRBJ1-4, with D uncertain. The V end was cut by 9 bases, the J end by 4 bases, with 9 bases between. The CDR3 is made up of 12 amino acids. Germline V gene lookup returns CDR1 LNHDA and CDR2 SQIVND (reference sequence). DNA for the CDR3: TGTGCCAGCCGTAAACTTAATGAAAAACTGTTTTTT. This sequence encodes CASRKLNEKLFF.

V is TRBV5-1 and J is TRBJ2-5, with TRBD1 matching 9 bases. The J call may be mistaken, given a closer DNA end match to TRBJ2-7. Per the germline V gene, CDR1 is SGHRS and CDR2 is YFSETQ. CDR3 length: 14 residues. The DNA of the CDR3 is TGCGCCAGCAGCTTCGGGGACAGGGTCCACGAGCAGTACTTC. Translated, it gives CASSFGDRVHEQYF.

CDR3 DNA: TGTGCCAGCAGTACAGACCCGACAGGGGCCTATGGCTACACCTTC. This gives the protein CASSTDPTGAYGYTF. The rearrangement uses TRBV6-5 and TRBJ1-2, with 8 nucleotides matching TRBD1. The CDR3 runs to 15 residues. Trimming cost V 5 bases and J 4 bases; bases outside gene matches: 9. CDR1 is MNHEY, CDR2 SVGAGI, per germline.

V gene TRBV2 combines with J gene TRBJ2-2, with 10 bases identical to TRBD2. The CDR3 has 16 residues. Germline V gene sequence: CDR1 SNHLY, CDR2 FYNNEI. Trimming removed 6 bases from V and 1 base from J; junction bases left unmatched: 5. The DNA for the CDR3 is TGTGCCAGCAGGAGGACTAGCGGACAGAACACCGGGGAGCTGTTTTTT. Its translation is CASRRTSGQNTGELFF.

This clone was counted a few times. The chain employs TRBV6-5 and TRBJ2-7; D is undetermined. Trimming took 0 bases from V and 1 from J, leaving 4 bases between them. The CDR3 totals 13 residues. Germline-derived CDR1 and CDR2 are MNHEY and SVGAGI. CDR3 loop: CASSYSTSYEQYF. The CDR3 DNA reads as TGTGCCAGCAGTTACTCGACATCCTACGAGCAGTACTTC.

The CDR3 region is CASSYRDQRGYTF. CDR3 bases: TGTGCCAGCAGTTACCGGGACCAAAGGGGCTACACCTTC. The chain combines TRBV2 with TRBJ1-2, with D perhaps matching TRBD1 (5 bases). Between the trimmed V and J ends, which lost 5 bases and 8 bases, there was a span of 15 bases. The CDR3 has 13 residues. The germline CDR1 and CDR2 sequences are SNHLY and FYNNEI. Supplemented by reference TRBV2 and TRBJ1-2, the full variable domain reads EPEVTQTPSHQVTQMGQEVILRCVPISNHLYFYWYRQILGQKVEFLVSFYNNEISEKSEIFDDQFSVERPDGSNFTLKIRSTKLEDSAMYFCASSYRDQRGYTFGSGTRLTVV.

The chain carries TRBV6-6 and TRBJ2-3; TRBD2 matches at 9 bases. The CDR3 is made up of 16 amino acids. Germline trimming cut 5 bases from V and 5 bases from J; bases unmatched to any gene: 11. CDR1 and CDR2 (germline): MNHNY, SVGAGI (reference sequence). The DNA for the CDR3 is TGTGCCAGCAGTCACCGCACGGGACTAGCTATAGATACGCAGTATTTT. Its protein is CASSHRTGLAIDTQYF.

The CDR3 sequence: CASSLALDHNEQFF. The CDR3 coding sequence is TGTGCCAGCAGCTTGGCCTTGGACCACAATGAGCAGTTCTTC. The rearrangement uses TRBV5-4 and TRBJ2-1; D is uncertain. With 0 bases removed from V and 5 bases from J, the gap between germline ends came to 9 bases. There are 14 residues in the CDR3. CDR1 and CDR2 (germline): SGHNT, YYREEE (reference sequence).

The rearrangement uses TRBV9 and TRBJ2-3, with TRBD2 matching 9 bases. V shed 4 bases and J 3 bases; nucleotides not matched to a gene: 6. Germline loops: CDR1 SGDLS, CDR2 YYNGEE. CDR3 length: 15 amino acids. CDR3 sequence reads: CASSPGLATTDTQYF. The CDR3 region has the DNA TGTGCCAGCAGCCCTGGACTAGCGACAACAGATACGCAGTATTTT.

The CDR3 sequence: CASSSMTREETQYF. The CDR3 DNA reads TGTGCCAGCAGCTCCATGACGAGGGAAGAGACCCAGTACTTC. This chain connects TRBV11-2 to TRBJ2-5; TRBD2 might be the D (5 bases). Germline loops: CDR1 SGHAT, CDR2 FQNNGV. Trimming left V 4 bases short and J 3 bases short, with 12 bases between. This CDR3 contains 14 residues.

The J gene is TRBJ2-3, the V gene TRBV11-1; tentative D call: TRBD1 (6 bases). CDR1 and CDR2 (germline): SGHAT, FQDESV (reference sequence). The CDR3 is 16 residues long. V was cut by 5 bases and J by 0 bases, with 15 bases left in between. The CDR3 DNA is TGTGCCAGCAGCCGTTGGGGTGGACAGAGCACAGATACGCAGTATTTT. It yields the protein CASSRWGGQSTDTQYF.

The chain couples TRBV2 to TRBJ2-7; TRBD1 matches 7 bases. The junction had 5 bases not matched to a gene; V was cut back by 6 bases and J by 3 bases. Germline CDR1 reads SNHLY; CDR2 reads FYNNEI. This CDR3 region has 13 residues. CDR3 nucleotides: TGTGCCAGCAGGGACACAGGGGACTACGAGCAGTACTTC. It is translated as CASRDTGDYEQYF.

The V call is TRBV2, the J call TRBJ2-5, with TRBD2 matching 7 bases. Trimming took 8 bases from V and 5 from J; bases not matched to a gene: 2. CDR3 length equals 11 residues. Germline assignment: CDR1 SNHLY and CDR2 FYNNEI. CDR3 bases: TGTGCCAGCCTCGGGAGGGAGACCCAGTACTTC. Its protein product is CASLGRETQYF.

This clone was seen once. This sequence joins TRBV6-5 and TRBJ2-7; D remains unclear. The length of the CDR3 is 14 residues. Germline CDR1 MNHEY, CDR2 SVGAGI. The V end lost 6 bases, the J end lost 1 base, and 13 bases lay between the germline ends. The CDR3 here is CASRDRVLSYEQYF. The CDR3 coding sequence is TGTGCCAGCAGGGACCGGGTCTTATCCTACGAGCAGTACTTC.

V gene TRBV27 combines with J gene TRBJ2-1, with TRBD2 matching 9 bases. The CDR3 contains 18 residues. V was clipped by 2 bases and J by 5 bases; unmatched bases: 13. Germline CDR1 MNHEY, CDR2 SMNVEV (reference sequence). In nucleotides, the CDR3 is TGTGCCAGCAGTTTAAAAACATGGGCGGGAGGGCCCGACAATGAGCAGTTCTTC. It is translated as CASSLKTWAGGPDNEQFF.

The chain joins TRBV7-6 to TRBJ1-3; D is undetermined. V lost 0 bases, J lost 7 bases, and 1 base lay in between. Germline V CDR1 and CDR2: SGHVS, FNYEAQ. This CDR3 has 11 residues. The CDR3 DNA follows: TGTGCCAGCAGCTTAGCGAACACCATATATTTT. Translated: CASSLANTIYF.

This sequence joins TRBV28 and TRBJ1-2; D is uncertain. CDR1 and CDR2 (germline): MDHEN, SYDVKM. V lost 2 bases to trimming and J lost 3 bases, with 10 bases between them. This CDR3 has 14 amino acids. The CDR3 loop reads CASSLGVNYYGYTF. CDR3 nucleotide sequence: TGTGCCAGCAGTTTAGGGGTCAACTACTATGGCTACACCTTC.

This sequence joins TRBV19 and TRBJ1-2; D may be TRBD1 (6 bases). The length of the CDR3 is 13 residues. V was clipped by 5 bases and J by 4 bases, with 11 bases between them. Germline V CDR1 and CDR2: LNHDA, SQIVND (reference sequence). The CDR3 nucleotides are TGTGCCAGTAGTCCGAGGACAGCCTATGGCTACACCTTC. Residues: CASSPRTAYGYTF.

The rearrangement links TRBV5-1 to TRBJ1-5; D might be TRBD1 (6 bases). The CDR3 is 16 amino acids. V was shortened by 0 bases and J by 0 bases, with 10 bases between the two germline ends. Germline V gene data show CDR1 as SGHRS and CDR2 as YFSETQ. In DNA, the CDR3 is TGCGCCAGCAGCTTGGGACAGGCCTATAGCAATCAGCCCCAGCATTTT. Translated, it gives CASSLGQAYSNQPQHF.

This chain uses TRBV2 with TRBJ1-5, with TRBD1 matching over 7 bases. CDR3 length: 16 amino acids. The V and J ends lost 6 bases and 1 base, in that order; junction bases with no gene match: 9. Germline V gives CDR1 SNHLY, CDR2 FYNNEI. The CDR3 spells CASRPDRERSNQPQHF. The CDR3 DNA follows: TGTGCCAGCAGACCCGACAGGGAAAGGAGCAATCAGCCCCAGCATTTT. The variable domain in full, with the rest retrieved from reference TRBV2 and TRBJ1-5, is EPEVTQTPSHQVTQMGQEVILRCVPISNHLYFYWYRQILGQKVEFLVSFYNNEISEKSEIFDDQFSVERPDGSNFTLKIRSTKLEDSAMYFCASRPDRERSNQPQHFGDGTRLSIL.

The chain uses TRBV4-2 and TRBJ2-5; 12 nucleotides line up with TRBD2. CDR1 and CDR2 from the germline V gene are LGHNA and YNFKEQ. The J segment lost 5 bases and the V segment lost 1 base, leaving 5 bases of the junction unmatched. CDR3 length equals 16 residues. CDR3 in amino acids: CASSQVSSGRDETQYF. Here the CDR3 DNA reads TGTGCCAGCAGCCAAGTCTCTAGCGGGAGGGATGAGACCCAGTACTTC.

CDR3 sequence: CASSPKGISYEQYF. The CDR3, as DNA: TGTGCCAGCTCACCAAAGGGGATCTCCTACGAGCAGTACTTC. The genes are TRBV18 and TRBJ2-7; weak D call: TRBD1 (5 bases). This CDR3 region has 14 residues. Germline-derived CDR1 and CDR2 are KGHSH and LQKENI. V lost 2 bases, J lost 0 bases, and 8 bases lay in between.

The J gene is TRBJ2-3, the V gene TRBV6-1; D may be TRBD2 (6 bases). CDR1 and CDR2 (germline): MNHNS, SASEGT. The V end lost 8 bases, the J end lost 0 bases, and 9 bases lay between the germline ends. The length of the CDR3 is 13 residues. CDR3 DNA: TGTGCCAGCGCGGGGCCGAGCACAGATACGCAGTATTTT. Residues: CASAGPSTDTQYF.

The chain uses TRBV29-1 and TRBJ2-7, with 9 positions matching TRBD1. The germline CDR1 and CDR2 sequences are SQVTM and ANQGSEA. The length of the CDR3 is 16 residues. V lost 4 bases and J lost 6; bases outside the gene matches: 16. CDR3 DNA: TGCAGCGTTGGAGGGTCTCGGGGACAGGGACGTTTCGAGCAGTACTTC. This encodes CSVGGSRGQGRFEQYF.

The chain has TRBV6-1 and TRBJ1-2; the D gene is possibly TRBD1 (5 bases). Trimming stripped 8 bases from V and 5 bases from J, with 12 bases between. The CDR3 totals 12 residues. CDR1 and CDR2 from the germline V gene are MNHNS and SASEGT. CDR3 bases: TGTGCCAGCTCCGGGACGGAGTATGGCTACACCTTC. This translates into CASSGTEYGYTF.

This clone has only a few counts. The V and J genes are TRBV5-8 and TRBJ1-4; 9 nucleotides match TRBD1. V lost 5 bases to trimming and J lost 5 bases; unmatched junction nucleotides: 7. The germline gives CDR1 SGHTS, CDR2 YDEGEE. CDR3 length: 15 amino acids. The CDR3 DNA sequence: TGTGCCAGCAGATTGACCGGGACAGGGAATGAAAAACTGTTTTTT. This encodes CASRLTGTGNEKLFF.

This chain connects TRBV5-4 to TRBJ1-1; D possibly corresponds to TRBD1 (6 bases). There are 13 residues in the CDR3. CDR1 is SGHNT, CDR2 YYREEE, per germline (reference sequence). The ends were cut back, 10 bases at V and 2 bases at J, with 15 bases in the middle. The CDR3 spells CAATGQINTEAFF. CDR3 sequence (DNA): TGTGCCGCTACGGGACAAATAAACACTGAAGCTTTCTTT.

The chain couples TRBV5-6 to TRBJ1-2; a possible D gene is TRBD1 (6 bases). The V gene lost 8 bases and the J gene lost 8 bases, with 19 bases spanning the gap. Germline lookup yields CDR1 SGHDT and CDR2 YYEEEE. The CDR3 totals 13 residues. The CDR3 here is CASHREGPLGYTF. Written as DNA, the CDR3 is TGTGCCAGTCACAGGGAAGGCCCGCTAGGCTACACCTTC.

The chain is built from TRBV6-6 and TRBJ2-2, with unresolved D. Per the germline V gene, CDR1 is MNHNY and CDR2 is SVGAGI (reference sequence). The CDR3 spans 14 residues. V was trimmed by 0 bases and J by 5 bases, leaving 7 bases between them. The CDR3 is CASSYSRRTGELFF. The CDR3 DNA is TGTGCCAGCAGTTACTCCAGGAGAACCGGGGAGCTGTTTTTT.

This clone has just one count. J is TRBJ1-1 and V is TRBV6-6; D is possibly TRBD1 (5 bases). The length of the CDR3 is 14 residues. Trimming took 6 bases from V and 1 from J, leaving 12 bases between them. The germline V gene has CDR1 MNHNY and CDR2 SVGAGI (reference sequence). CDR3 loop: CASSPRVRNTEAFF. For the CDR3, the DNA is TGTGCCAGCAGCCCCAGGGTCCGGAACACTGAAGCTTTCTTT.

The genes are TRBV28 and TRBJ1-5, with 9 bases matching TRBD1. Per the germline V gene, CDR1 is MDHEN and CDR2 is SYDVKM. The CDR3 has 22 amino acids. Losses at the gene ends were 3 bases for V and 0 bases for J; bases not matched to a gene: 21. The CDR3 here is CASSFSLTGGAGPNYSNQPQHF. For the CDR3, the DNA is TGTGCCAGCAGTTTTTCGTTAACAGGGGGCGCAGGGCCCAACTATAGCAATCAGCCCCAGCATTTT.